A single sample is the source of the 32 T cell receptor beta chains below, sequenced in a study of blood T cell repertoires in COVID-19. Assay: immunoSEQ multiplex PCR; the TCRdb copy retains only in-frame clones and omits some. The sample lists roughly 99,000 clones; about 90% were seen once. Sequenced material: peripheral blood. These receptors originate from a middle-aged man with COVID-19, enrolled during active disease.

V usage is TRBV2 and J usage is TRBJ1-5; 7 bases map to TRBD1. V lost 3 bases to trimming and J lost 2 bases; unmatched junction nucleotides: 4. The germline gives CDR1 SNHLY, CDR2 FYNNEI. This CDR3 is built from 15 residues. This CDR3 reads CASSDRGQRNQPQHF. In DNA, the CDR3 is TGTGCCAGCAGTGACCGGGGACAGCGCAATCAGCCCCAGCATTTT.

This chain links TRBV10-2 with TRBJ2-7; TRBD2 might be the D (6 bases). The CDR3 loop spans 12 amino acids. CDR1 WSHSY and CDR2 SAAADI come from the germline V gene. Trimming took off 7 bases at V and 5 bases at J, with 12 bases between the two ends. In DNA form, the CDR3 reads TGCGCCAGCATAGGATGGGGGGACGAGCAGTACTTC. The encoded protein is CASIGWGDEQYF.

The genes are TRBV2 and TRBJ2-1, with 10 nucleotides matching TRBD2. There are 16 residues in the CDR3. Trimming at V came to 2 bases and at J to 6 bases, leaving 7 bases not matched to a gene. Germline CDR1 is SNHLY and CDR2 is FYNNEI. CDR3 amino acids: CASSETSGVISNEQFF. CDR3 DNA: TGTGCCAGCAGTGAAACTAGCGGGGTAATAAGCAATGAGCAGTTCTTC.

This chain links TRBV7-9 with TRBJ2-7, with 9 bases fitting TRBD1. Germline values: CDR1 SEHNR, CDR2 FQNEAQ (reference sequence). The length of the CDR3 is 16 residues. V trimming: 1 base; J trimming: 3 bases; junction bases outside the gene matches: 7. The DNA for the CDR3 is TGTGCCAGCAGCTTAGTTCTGACAGGGGGGCTCTACGAGCAGTACTTC. Its translation: CASSLVLTGGLYEQYF.

This sequence joins TRBV3-1 (or the pseudogene TRBV3-2) and TRBJ2-7; 9 positions match TRBD2. With V trimmed by 2 bases and J by 1 base, 3 bases remained unmatched. Germline V lookup: CDR1 LGHDT, CDR2 YNNKEL (reference sequence). The CDR3 runs 15 residues. In nucleotides, the CDR3 is TGTGCCAGCAGCCAATCCAGCGGGGGGTCCTACGAGCAGTACTTC. This codes for CASSQSSGGSYEQYF.

This chain joins TRBV6-5 and TRBJ2-7; 7 bases align to TRBD1. Per germline, CDR1 MNHEY and CDR2 SVGAGI. The junction had 7 bases not matched to a gene; V was cut back by 2 bases and J by 0 bases. The CDR3 length is 16 residues. In nucleotides, the CDR3 is TGTGCCAGCAGTTACGATTGGGCAGGGGGCTCCTACGAGCAGTACTTC. This encodes CASSYDWAGGSYEQYF.

V gene TRBV7-9 combines with J gene TRBJ2-7; 8 bases map to TRBD1. This CDR3 is built from 14 residues. After removal of 7 bases from V and 3 bases from J, the junction contained 8 bases not matched to a gene. CDR1 is SEHNR and CDR2 is FQNEAQ in the germline V gene (reference sequence). CDR3 DNA sequence: TGTGCCAGCACCCGAACCGGGACAGGCTACGAGCAGTACTTC. Its translation: CASTRTGTGYEQYF.

The chain employs TRBV4-2 and TRBJ1-4; D might be TRBD1 (5 bases). Trimming removed 1 base at V and 4 bases at J, with 10 bases between. Per the germline V gene, CDR1 is LGHNA and CDR2 is YNFKEQ. The CDR3 runs 15 residues. The CDR3 region is CASSQVTGINEKLFF. The DNA for the CDR3 is TGTGCCAGCAGCCAAGTAACAGGAATTAATGAAAAACTGTTTTTT.

This clone was detected only a few times. The chain carries TRBV3-1 (or the pseudogene TRBV3-2) and TRBJ2-3; TRBD1 matches at 8 bases. This CDR3 has 12 amino acids. Unmatched junction bases numbered 0, after V lost 6 bases and J lost 4 bases. Looked up from germline, CDR1 is LGHDT and CDR2 is YNNKEL (reference sequence). CDR3: CASRQGADTQYF. CDR3 bases: TGTGCCAGCAGACAGGGGGCAGATACGCAGTATTTT.

The chain uses TRBV7-8 and TRBJ2-2, with D perhaps TRBD2 (5 bases). The germline V and J ends were trimmed by 3 bases and 8 bases, with 13 bases remaining between them. Germline CDR1 and CDR2: SGHVS and FQNEAQ. The CDR3 has 14 amino acids. CDR3: CASSLGPEAGELFF. CDR3 nucleotide sequence: TGTGCCAGCAGCTTGGGTCCGGAGGCGGGGGAGCTGTTTTTT.

The V gene is TRBV19, the J gene TRBJ1-5; D gene unclear. The germline V and J ends were trimmed by 2 bases and 9 bases, with 8 bases remaining between them. CDR3 length equals 12 residues. The germline V gene encodes CDR1 LNHDA and CDR2 SQIVND (reference sequence). CDR3 bases: TGTGCCAGTAGTATACCCGCGGGGCCCCAGCATTTT. This codes for CASSIPAGPQHF.

The chain employs TRBV18 and TRBJ1-1, with D perhaps matching TRBD1 (5 bases). This CDR3 has 16 amino acids. V lost 5 bases and J lost 6, with 22 bases in between. Germline CDR1 and CDR2: KGHSH and LQKENI. The CDR3 DNA is TGTGCCAGCTCAAAAGCTCCGACAGCCCGCCTACCTGAAGCTTTCTTT. It specifies CASSKAPTARLPEAFF.

J is TRBJ2-1 and V is TRBV4-1, with 8 bases identical to TRBD1. Germline CDR1 and CDR2: MGHRA and YSYEKL. The V and J ends lost 3 bases and 6 bases, in that order; junction bases with no gene match: 7. CDR3 length: 15 amino acids. CDR3 in DNA: TGCGCCAGCAGCCAGGAAAGGACAGGGATCAATGAGCAGTTCTTC. This sequence encodes CASSQERTGINEQFF.

The chain combines TRBV3-1 (or the pseudogene TRBV3-2) with TRBJ1-5; a weak D match, TRBD1 (5 bases). The CDR3 has 17 residues. CDR1 LGHDT and CDR2 YNNKEL come from the germline V gene (reference sequence). V gave up 4 bases and J gave up 1 base, with 17 bases separating them. The CDR3, as DNA: TGTGCCAGCAGCCCAAGTAAGGGGCGGGGCAGCAATCAGCCCCAGCATTTT. Translation: CASSPSKGRGSNQPQHF.

As for this clone: Other DNA sequences in the sample encode the same CDR3. V usage is TRBV7-9 and J usage is TRBJ2-7, with TRBD1 matching 8 bases. This CDR3 is built from 14 residues. CDR1 and CDR2 from the germline V gene are SEHNR and FQNEAQ (reference sequence). J gave up 0 bases and V 4 bases, and 2 bases lay outside the gene matches. The CDR3 DNA is TGTGCCAGCAGCTCCGGGACAGGCTCCTACGAGCAGTACTTC. It translates to CASSSGTGSYEQYF.

V gene TRBV19 combines with J gene TRBJ2-2, with a weak D call TRBD1 (5 bases). Germline assignment: CDR1 LNHDA and CDR2 SQIVND (reference sequence). The CDR3 length is 15 residues. The V gene lost 1 base and the J gene lost 6 bases, with 12 bases spanning the gap. Here the CDR3 DNA reads TGTGCCAGTAGTATAGCTCCAGGGTGGTCCGGGGAGCTGTTTTTT. It is translated as CASSIAPGWSGELFF.

The chain joins TRBV7-6 to TRBJ1-5, with TRBD1 matching over 10 bases. Germline CDR1 and CDR2: SGHVS and FNYEAQ. CDR3 length: 14 residues. With V trimmed by 5 bases and J by 5 bases, 3 bases remained unmatched. This chain's CDR3 is CASSLGTGDQPQHF. In nucleotides, the CDR3 is TGTGCCAGCAGCCTCGGGACAGGGGATCAGCCCCAGCATTTT.

This chain connects TRBV11-2 to TRBJ2-5, with D hard to call. Trimming pared 0 bases from V and 6 bases from J, leaving 11 bases between. The germline V gene encodes CDR1 SGHAT and CDR2 FQNNGV. The CDR3 covers 14 residues. The CDR3 is CASSLDRNTQTQYF. DNA for the CDR3: TGTGCCAGCAGCTTAGACAGGAACACACAGACCCAGTACTTC.

The rearrangement links TRBV4-3 to TRBJ2-1; no clear D gene. The germline V and J ends were trimmed by 1 base and 7 bases, with 23 bases remaining between them. This CDR3 spans 18 amino acids. CDR1 is LGHNA and CDR2 is YSLEER in the germline V gene. CDR3 residues: CASSQASASSKSQNEQFF. The DNA for the CDR3 is TGCGCCAGCAGCCAAGCAAGTGCATCCTCAAAGAGTCAAAATGAGCAGTTCTTC.

The CDR3: CASGGRSYGYTF. CDR3 in DNA: TGTGCCAGTGGAGGAAGATCGTATGGCTACACCTTC. The chain recombines TRBV19 with TRBJ1-2; D gene unclear. V lost 8 bases and J lost 5, with 12 bases in between. Looked up from germline, CDR1 is LNHDA and CDR2 is SQIVND (reference sequence). This CDR3 is 12 amino acids long.

The genes are TRBV5-5 and TRBJ1-4; no firm D call. V was clipped by 0 bases and J by 7 bases, with 13 bases between them. The CDR3 has 15 amino acids. CDR1 is SGHKS and CDR2 is YYEKEE in the germline V gene (reference sequence). The DNA for the CDR3 is TGTGCCAGCAGCTTGGACGGGTTGCGAGCTGAAAAACTGTTTTTT. It encodes CASSLDGLRAEKLFF.

The rearrangement joins TRBV4-2 to TRBJ1-1; 10 bases map to TRBD1. J gave up 4 bases and V 6 bases, and 8 bases lay outside the gene matches. This CDR3 region has 15 residues. Per the germline V gene, CDR1 is LGHNA and CDR2 is YNFKEQ. The DNA of the CDR3 is TGTGCCAGCAGTCCGGACAGGGGGAGTTTCACTGAAGCTTTCTTT. Amino acid sequence: CASSPDRGSFTEAFF.

The genes are TRBV3-1 (or the pseudogene TRBV3-2) and TRBJ1-1; 9 bases match TRBD1. The CDR3 has 14 amino acids. The germline V gene encodes CDR1 LGHDT and CDR2 YNNKEL (reference sequence). With V trimmed by 5 bases and J by 7 bases, 8 bases remained unmatched. As DNA, the CDR3 is TGTGCCAGCAGCACCCGGACAGGGGCGGTTGAAGCTTTCTTT. Protein sequence: CASSTRTGAVEAFF.

The CDR3, as DNA: TGCGCCAGCAGCTTGGAACGAAGAGGAGCCTATGGCTACACCTTC. The encoded protein is CASSLERRGAYGYTF. V and J are TRBV5-1 and TRBJ1-2, with D uncertain. The length of the CDR3 is 15 residues. Between the trimmed V and J ends, which lost 0 bases and 4 bases, there was a span of 13 bases. Germline CDR1 is SGHRS and CDR2 is YFSETQ.

The chain is built from TRBV3-1 (or the pseudogene TRBV3-2) and TRBJ2-5; D is undetermined. This CDR3 comprises 15 residues. V was trimmed by 2 bases and J by 2 bases, leaving 12 bases between them. Germline assignment: CDR1 LGHDT and CDR2 YNNKEL (reference sequence). CDR3 nucleotide sequence: TGTGCCAGCAGCCAACAATGGAGCCGTCAAGAGACCCAGTACTTC. This encodes CASSQQWSRQETQYF.

J is TRBJ2-2 and V is TRBV19; D possibly corresponds to TRBD2 (6 bases). Per the germline V gene, CDR1 is LNHDA and CDR2 is SQIVND (reference sequence). This CDR3 has 14 residues. The DNA of the CDR3 is TGTGCTTCGGCCTGGGGGGCGAACACCGGGGAGCTGTTTTTT. This codes for CASAWGANTGELFF.

The CDR3 region has the DNA TGTGCCAGCAGACGCGACAGGGTGTGGGTTAGCTCTGGGGCCAACGTCCTGACTTTC. It translates to CASRRDRVWVSSGANVLTF. The chain uses TRBV7-2 and TRBJ2-6, with 7 bases aligning to TRBD1. This CDR3 comprises 19 residues. Per germline, CDR1 SGHTA and CDR2 FQGNSA. Losses at the gene ends were 6 bases for V and 0 bases for J; bases not matched to a gene: 14.

The chain combines TRBV12-3 or TRBV12-4 with TRBJ1-5, with TRBD1 as a possible D gene (6 bases). This CDR3 has 12 residues. The V and J ends lost 6 bases and 4 bases respectively, with 7 bases between them. The CDR3 DNA reads as TGTGCCAGCAGGCAGGGGAATCAGCCCCAGCATTTT. Translated: CASRQGNQPQHF.

This chain links TRBV6-4 with TRBJ1-2, with 8 bases identical to TRBD1. The germline CDR1 and CDR2 sequences are MRHNA and SNTAGT. CDR3 length: 15 amino acids. V gave up 0 bases and J gave up 3 bases; unmatched junction bases: 3. The CDR3 nucleotides are TGTGCCAGCAGTGACTCGACAGGGGTCGACTATGGCTACACCTTC. Amino acid sequence: CASSDSTGVDYGYTF.

This chain joins TRBV5-5 and TRBJ1-1; D not certain. V was trimmed by 1 base and J by 2 bases, leaving 9 bases between them. Germline V gene sequence: CDR1 SGHKS, CDR2 YYEKEE (reference sequence). The CDR3 is 14 residues long. CDR3 residues: CASSLFLGNTEAFF. CDR3 in DNA: TGTGCCAGCAGCTTGTTTCTAGGAAACACTGAAGCTTTCTTT.

The chain couples TRBV28 to TRBJ2-2; 7 nucleotides match TRBD2. Germline V gene sequence: CDR1 MDHEN, CDR2 SYDVKM. V gave up 4 bases and J gave up 4 bases; unmatched junction bases: 0. This CDR3 comprises 13 residues. In DNA form, the CDR3 reads TGTGCCAGCAGTTCGGGGGGCACCGGGGAGCTGTTTTTT. Translation gives CASSSGGTGELFF.

A few counts support this clone. The chain links TRBV29-1 to TRBJ2-6; 9 bases are a match to TRBD2. V was pared by 5 bases and J by 0 bases, with 8 bases of the junction left unmatched. This CDR3 comprises 17 residues. Germline loops: CDR1 SQVTM, CDR2 ANQGSEA. This CDR3 reads CSVRIAGAHSGANVLTF. The DNA of the CDR3 is TGCAGCGTTCGAATAGCGGGGGCCCACTCTGGGGCCAACGTCCTGACTTTC.